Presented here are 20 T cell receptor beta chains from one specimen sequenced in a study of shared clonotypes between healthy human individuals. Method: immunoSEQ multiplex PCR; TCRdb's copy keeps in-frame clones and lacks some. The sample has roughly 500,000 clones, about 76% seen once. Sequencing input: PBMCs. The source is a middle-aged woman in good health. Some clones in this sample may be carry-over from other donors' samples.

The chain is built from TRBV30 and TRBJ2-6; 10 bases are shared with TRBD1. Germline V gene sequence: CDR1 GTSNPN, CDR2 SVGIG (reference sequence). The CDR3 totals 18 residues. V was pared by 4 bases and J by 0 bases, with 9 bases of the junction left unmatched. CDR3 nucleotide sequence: TGTGCCTGGACACGGGACAGGGGTCTACTCTCTGGGGCCAACGTCCTGACTTTC. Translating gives CAWTRDRGLLSGANVLTF.

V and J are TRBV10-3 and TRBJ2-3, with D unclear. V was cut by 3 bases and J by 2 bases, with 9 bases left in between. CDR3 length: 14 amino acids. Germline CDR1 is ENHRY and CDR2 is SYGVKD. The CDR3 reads CAISEEANTDTQYF. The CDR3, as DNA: TGTGCCATCAGTGAAGAGGCAAACACAGATACGCAGTATTTT.

The CDR3 sequence: CASSTGTGSEPQHF. The CDR3, as DNA: TGTGCCAGTAGTACAGGGACAGGCAGTGAGCCCCAGCATTTT. V gene TRBV19 combines with J gene TRBJ1-5; 8 bases agree with TRBD1. Looked up from germline, CDR1 is LNHDA and CDR2 is SQIVND (reference sequence). The CDR3 is 14 residues long. Germline trimming cut 4 bases from V and 8 bases from J; bases unmatched to any gene: 7.

The CDR3 bases are TGTGCCAGCACCCTAGCGGGAGCGAGTGAGCAGTTCTTC. It codes for CASTLAGASEQFF. This chain links TRBV6-1 with TRBJ2-1, with 10 bases identical to TRBD2. Trimming cost V 7 bases and J 9 bases; bases outside gene matches: 6. This CDR3 spans 13 amino acids. Germline CDR1 reads MNHNS; CDR2 reads SASEGT.

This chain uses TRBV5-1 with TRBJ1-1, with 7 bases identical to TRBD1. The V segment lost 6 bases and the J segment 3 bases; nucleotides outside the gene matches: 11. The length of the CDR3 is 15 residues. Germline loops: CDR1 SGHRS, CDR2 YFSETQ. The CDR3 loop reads CASNYLPTGDTEAFF. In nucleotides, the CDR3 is TGCGCCAGCAACTACCTACCTACAGGGGACACTGAAGCTTTCTTT.

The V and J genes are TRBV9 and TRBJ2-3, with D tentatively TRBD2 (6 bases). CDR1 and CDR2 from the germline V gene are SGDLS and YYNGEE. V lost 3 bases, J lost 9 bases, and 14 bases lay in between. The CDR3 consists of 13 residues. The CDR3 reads CASSEDGGETQYF. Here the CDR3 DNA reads TGTGCCAGCAGCGAGGACGGAGGGGAGACGCAGTATTTT. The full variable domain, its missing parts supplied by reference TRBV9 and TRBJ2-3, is DSGVTQTPKHLITATGQRVTLRCSPRSGDLSVYWYQQSLDQGLQFLIQYYNGEERAKGNILERFSAQQFPDLHSELNLSSLELGDSALYFCASSEDGGETQYFGPGTRLTVL.

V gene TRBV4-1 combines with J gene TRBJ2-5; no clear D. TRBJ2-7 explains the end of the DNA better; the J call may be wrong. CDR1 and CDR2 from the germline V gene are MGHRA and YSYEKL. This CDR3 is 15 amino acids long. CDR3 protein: CASSQGTERRHEQYF. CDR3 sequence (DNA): TGCGCCAGCAGCCAGGGAACAGAGCGACGCCACGAGCAGTACTTC.

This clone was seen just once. Written as DNA, the CDR3 is TGTGCCAGCAGCTTAGGTCTAGTAGTGGAGGAGACCCAGTACTTC. Protein: CASSLGLVVEETQYF. This chain joins TRBV11-2 and TRBJ2-5; D gene ambiguous. There are 15 residues in the CDR3. Germline V gives CDR1 SGHAT, CDR2 FQNNGV. V lost 1 base, J lost 5 bases, and 14 bases lay in between.

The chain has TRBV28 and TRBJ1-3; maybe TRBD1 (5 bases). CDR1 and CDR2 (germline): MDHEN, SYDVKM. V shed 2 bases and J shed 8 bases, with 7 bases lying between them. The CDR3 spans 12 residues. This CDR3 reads CASSLGGYTIYF. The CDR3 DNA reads TGTGCCAGCAGTTTAGGGGGTTACACCATATATTTT.

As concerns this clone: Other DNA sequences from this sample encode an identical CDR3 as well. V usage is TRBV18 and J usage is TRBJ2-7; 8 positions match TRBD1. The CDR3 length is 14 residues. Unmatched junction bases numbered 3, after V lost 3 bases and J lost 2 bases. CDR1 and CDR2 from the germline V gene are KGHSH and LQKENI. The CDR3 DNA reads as TGTGCCAGCTCACCCGGGACAGGAGCCTACGAGCAGTACTTC. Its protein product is CASSPGTGAYEQYF.

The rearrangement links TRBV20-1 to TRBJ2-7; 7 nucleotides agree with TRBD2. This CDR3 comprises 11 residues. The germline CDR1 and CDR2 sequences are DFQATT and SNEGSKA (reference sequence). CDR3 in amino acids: CSAKRDYEQYF. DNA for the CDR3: TGCAGCGCCAAGCGGGACTACGAGCAGTACTTC.

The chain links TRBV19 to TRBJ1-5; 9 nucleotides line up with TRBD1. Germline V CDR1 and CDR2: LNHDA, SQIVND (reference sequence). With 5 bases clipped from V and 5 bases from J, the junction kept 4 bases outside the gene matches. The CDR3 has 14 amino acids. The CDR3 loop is CASSEGQGYQPQHF. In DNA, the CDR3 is TGTGCCAGTAGTGAGGGACAGGGATATCAGCCCCAGCATTTT.

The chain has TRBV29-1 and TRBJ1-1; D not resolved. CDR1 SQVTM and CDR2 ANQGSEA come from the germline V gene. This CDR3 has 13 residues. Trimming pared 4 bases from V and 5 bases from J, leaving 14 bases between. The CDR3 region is CSVGQVFGTEAFF. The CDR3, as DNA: TGCAGCGTTGGGCAAGTTTTTGGGACTGAAGCTTTCTTT.

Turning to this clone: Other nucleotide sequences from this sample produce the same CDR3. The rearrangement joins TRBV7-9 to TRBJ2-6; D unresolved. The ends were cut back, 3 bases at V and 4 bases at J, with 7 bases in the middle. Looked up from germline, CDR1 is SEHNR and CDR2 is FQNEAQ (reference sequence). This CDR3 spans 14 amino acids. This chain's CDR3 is CASSFGSGANVLTF. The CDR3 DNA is TGTGCCAGCAGCTTCGGGTCGGGGGCCAACGTCCTGACTTTC.

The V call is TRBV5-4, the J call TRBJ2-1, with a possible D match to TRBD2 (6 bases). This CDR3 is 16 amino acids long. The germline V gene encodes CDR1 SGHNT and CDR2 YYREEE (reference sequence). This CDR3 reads CATQLRHGTVGNEQFF. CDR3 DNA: TGTGCAACGCAACTCAGACATGGGACTGTCGGCAATGAGCAGTTCTTC.

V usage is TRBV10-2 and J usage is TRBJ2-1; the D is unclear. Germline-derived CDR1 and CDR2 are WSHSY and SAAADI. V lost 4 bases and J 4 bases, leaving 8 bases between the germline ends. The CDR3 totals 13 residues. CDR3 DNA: TGCGCCAGCAGTGCCGGACGATACAATGAGCAGTTCTTC. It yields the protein CASSAGRYNEQFF.

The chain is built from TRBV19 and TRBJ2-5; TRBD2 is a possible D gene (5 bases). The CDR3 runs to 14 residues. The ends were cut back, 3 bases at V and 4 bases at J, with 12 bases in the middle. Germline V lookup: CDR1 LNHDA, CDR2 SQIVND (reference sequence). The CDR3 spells CASSISYGGETQYF. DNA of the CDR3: TGTGCCAGTAGTATCTCATATGGAGGAGAGACCCAGTACTTC.

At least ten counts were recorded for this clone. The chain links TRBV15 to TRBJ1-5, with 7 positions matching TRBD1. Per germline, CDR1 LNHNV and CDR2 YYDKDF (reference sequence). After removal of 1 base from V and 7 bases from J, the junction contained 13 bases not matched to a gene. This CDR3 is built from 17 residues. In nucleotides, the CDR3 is TGTGCCACCAGCAGAGTCGTAGGGACAGCGACCAAACAGCCCCAGCATTTT. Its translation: CATSRVVGTATKQPQHF.

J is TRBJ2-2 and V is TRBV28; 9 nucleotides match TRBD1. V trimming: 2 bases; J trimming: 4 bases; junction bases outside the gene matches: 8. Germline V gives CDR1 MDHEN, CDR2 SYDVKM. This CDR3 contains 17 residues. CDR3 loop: CASSLHPGQGPTGELFF. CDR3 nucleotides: TGTGCCAGCAGTTTACACCCGGGACAGGGCCCCACCGGGGAGCTGTTTTTT.

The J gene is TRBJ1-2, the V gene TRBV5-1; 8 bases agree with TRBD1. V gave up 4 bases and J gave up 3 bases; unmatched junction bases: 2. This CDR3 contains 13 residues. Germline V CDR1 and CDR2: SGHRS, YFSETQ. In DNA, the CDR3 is TGCGCCAGCAGCCAGACAGGGGACTATGGCTACACCTTC. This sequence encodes CASSQTGDYGYTF.